This is a list of T cell receptor beta chains from one sample in a study of T cell responses to AZD1222 COVID-19 vaccine. The repertoire was sequenced with immunoSEQ multiplex PCR; TCRdb's copy has only in-frame clones and lacks some. The sample gives about 140,000 clones, more than 90% of which show up once; about 5% is in the top ten. The specimen was peripheral blood, collected on day 0 of AZD1222 vaccination. The source is an adult in good health. CDR3s include the opening cysteine and the closing phenylalanine or tryptophan.

j_gene	v_gene	CDR3aa
TRBJ1-1	TRBV10-3	CAIRSSGGGNTEAFF
TRBJ2-3	TRBV28	CASRSRGRGTDTQYF
TRBJ2-2	TRBV5-6	CASNKRGPNTGELFF
TRBJ1-4	TRBV19	CAGSRAFNEKLFF
TRBJ1-6	TRBV27	CASSSRVPSLSSYNSPLHF
TRBJ2-3	TRBV18	CASSPPEAGTYTDTQYF
TRBJ2-5	TRBV7-9	CASSPLSRSETQYF
TRBJ2-7	TRBV7-2	CASSPNRGRSSYEQYF
TRBJ2-3	TRBV27	CASIQAGPSDTQYF
TRBJ1-4	TRBV23-1	CASSQSWGRELFF
TRBJ2-3	TRBV24-1	CATSSTPQGTDTQYF
TRBJ1-2	TRBV11-2	CASSQGQFRSYTF
TRBJ2-1	TRBV1	CTSSQGLASQIYEQFF
TRBJ2-1	TRBV11-2	CASSHGRINYNEQFF
TRBJ2-3	TRBV6-5	CASRFGAANTDTQYF
TRBJ2-6	TRBV28	CASSEGQGKGSGANVLTF
TRBJ2-7	TRBV5-4	CASSPDFLAYEQYF
TRBJ1-2	TRBV7-9	CASSPTGGNNYGYTF
TRBJ2-7	TRBV28	CATTGTGEQYF
TRBJ1-1	TRBV19	CASSIYLEGTEAFF
TRBJ2-7	TRBV7-9	CASSSPGLVNEQYF
TRBJ2-1	TRBV6-1	CASSDEGGQVTNEQFF
TRBJ1-6	TRBV2	CASTGGNSPLHF
TRBJ2-3	TRBV3-1/TRBV3-2	CASSQGHNTQYF
TRBJ2-2	TRBV3-1/TRBV3-2	CASSPLGRQNTGELFF
TRBJ2-7	TRBV18	CASSPPGRTSYEQYF
TRBJ2-7	TRBV27	CASSPKASGASYEQYF
TRBJ1-1	TRBV7-6	CASSSRDRGTEAFF
TRBJ1-1	TRBV5-1	CASSLALGGEAFF
TRBJ1-4	TRBV15	CATSRSVAFEEKLFF
TRBJ1-1	TRBV9	CASSVVSGTNTEAFF
TRBJ2-7	TRBV2	CASTGSPLSYEQYF
TRBJ1-2	TRBV28	CASSPGGQGVYGYTF
TRBJ2-7	TRBV5-5	CASTRDGSGSVYEQYF
TRBJ2-1	TRBV28	CASSGVGGTAGEQFF
TRBJ1-6	TRBV5-1	CASSLGRDNSPLHF
TRBJ2-7	TRBV5-1	CASRPFSGSSYEQYF
TRBJ1-6	TRBV5-5	CASSLGQGNSPLHF
TRBJ2-2	TRBV6-1	CASSDGLVSTGELFF